This T cell receptor (beta chain) is drawn from a study of cytotoxic CD8 clonotypes in ibrutinib-treated CLL. Overall study context: Following a median roughly 12 months of treatment, with a range of 6 to 36, response samples were taken.

Trimming removed 2 bases from V and 1 base from J, with 17 bases in between. This CDR3 comprises 17 residues. Per the germline V gene, CDR1 is LNHNV and CDR2 is YYDKDF (reference sequence). This clone has only a few counts. The target antigen is unknown. Clones were read by immunoSEQ multiplex PCR, and TCRdb kept only the in-frame ones, dropping some. The sample carries about 45,000 clones, about 69% recorded once. General study results and limits: Increased clonality at ibrutinib response gave way to a return toward baseline at progression. At baseline, clonality was higher than in age-matched healthy donors and correlated with CD8+ counts.

The rearrangement uses TRBV15 and TRBJ1-1, with D possibly being TRBD1 (6 bases). Sample: PBMCs, taken after 24 months of ibrutinib treatment. The source of this sequence is a human donor with chronic lymphocytic leukemia. The CDR3 bases are TGTGCCACCAGCAGATGGGTTGGACAGCTTTCGAACACTGAAGCTTTCTTT. It is translated as CATSRWVGQLSNTEAFF.